Sequencing of this TCR beta chain was carried out in a study of blood T cell repertoires in COVID-19. Study in general: T cells, B-cell-depleted T cells, or PBMCs supplied cDNA or gDNA.

Germline V gene lookup returns CDR1 SGHNT and CDR2 YYREEE (reference sequence). V trimming: 5 bases; J trimming: 3 bases; junction bases outside the gene matches: 4. This CDR3 contains 13 residues. The method was immunoSEQ multiplex PCR; TCRdb's version includes in-frame clones alone and lacks a portion of them. The sample has fewer than 150,000 clones; approximately 84% are singletons. The clonotype comes from a woman at least 80 years old in a cohort sampled during active or convalescent COVID-19. The specimen sequenced was peripheral blood. The chain has TRBV5-4 and TRBJ1-2; 7 positions match TRBD1. The CDR3 DNA is TGTGCCAGCAGTTCAGGGACAGACTATGGCTACACCTTC. Translated, it gives CASSSGTDYGYTF.